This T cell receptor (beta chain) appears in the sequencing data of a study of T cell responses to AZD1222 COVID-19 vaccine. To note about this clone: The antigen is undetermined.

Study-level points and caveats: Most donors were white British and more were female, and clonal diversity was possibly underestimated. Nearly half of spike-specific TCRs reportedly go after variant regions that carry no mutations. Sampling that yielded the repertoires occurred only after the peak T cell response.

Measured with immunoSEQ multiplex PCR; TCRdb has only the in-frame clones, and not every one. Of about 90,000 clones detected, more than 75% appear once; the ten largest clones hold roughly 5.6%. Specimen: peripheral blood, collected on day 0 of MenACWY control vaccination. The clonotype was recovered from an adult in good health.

The CDR3 here is CSAFYQETQYF. The DNA of the CDR3 is TGCAGTGCGTTTTACCAAGAGACCCAGTACTTC. J is TRBJ2-5 and V is TRBV20-1; D unclear. CDR3 length: 11 residues. Germline lookup yields CDR1 DFQATT and CDR2 SNEGSKA (reference sequence). V lost 6 bases, J lost 0 bases, and 5 bases lay in between.